The 27 T cell receptor beta chains reported below all come from one sample, sequenced in a study of regulatory T cells in long-lasting Graves disease. Time point: newly diagnosed GD, antithyroid drugs for less than 3 months. PBMCs were the source of the RNA used for TCR sequencing. The TCR beta library used iRepertoire HTBI primers with Arm-PCR amplification of CDR3. TCRdb re-analysed the multiplex PCR reads in MiXCR, keeping a single row per CDR3 protein. The table has almost 450,000 distinct CDR3 sequences, about 17% seen once. These records were also assigned to another study, of T cells in Graves' hyperthyroidism and ophthalmopathy.

Sequencing used peripheral blood mononuclear cells (PBMCs), obtained at new diagnosis, from a patient treated with antithyroid drugs. Source of these receptors: a woman aged 30 to 39 with Graves disease.

The V gene is TRBV5-1, the J gene TRBJ1-6; weak D call: TRBD1 (5 bases). Trimming left V 2 bases short and J 10 bases short, with 13 bases between. The CDR3 has 14 amino acids. Germline V gene lookup returns CDR1 SGHRS and CDR2 YFSETQ. Written as DNA, the CDR3 is TGCGCCAGCAGCTTTGGGGGGGAAGGCTCACCCCTCCACTTT. It specifies CASSFGGEGSPLHF.

This clonotype has a count of ten or more. The genes are TRBV12-3 or TRBV12-4 and TRBJ1-6, with 8 bases matching TRBD1. Trimming cost V 5 bases and J 1 base; bases outside gene matches: 4. This CDR3 has 16 residues. This CDR3 reads CASSPTGVSYNSPLHF. CDR3 nucleotides: TGTGCCAGCAGTCCGACAGGGGTATCCTATAATTCACCCCTCCACTTT.

This clonotype was seen repeatedly, ten times or more. The chain carries TRBV29-1 and TRBJ2-5, with 9 bases matching TRBD2. J gave up 2 bases and V 1 base, and 8 bases lay outside the gene matches. This CDR3 is built from 16 residues. Germline loops: CDR1 SQVTM, CDR2 ANQGSEA. The CDR3: CSVEGATSGYQETQYF. CDR3 sequence (DNA): TGCAGCGTTGAAGGGGCGACTAGCGGCTATCAAGAGACCCAGTACTTC. The full variable domain, its missing parts supplied by reference TRBV29-1 and TRBJ2-5, is SAVISQKPSRDICQRGTSLTIQCQVDSQVTMMFWYRQQPGQSLTLIATANQGSEATYESGFVIDKFPISRPNLTFSTLTVSNMSPEDSSIYLCSVEGATSGYQETQYFGPGTRLLVL.

The table lists this clonotype with many counts. This chain connects TRBV2 to TRBJ2-1; 8 nucleotides line up with TRBD1. Germline CDR1 and CDR2: SNHLY and FYNNEI. V lost 6 bases and J lost 7; bases outside the gene matches: 11. This CDR3 comprises 15 residues. The CDR3 coding sequence is TGTGCCAGCAGCCCAACCTGGACAGGGAAAAATGAGCAGTTCTTC. It is translated as CASSPTWTGKNEQFF. Full variable domain (missing parts from reference TRBV2 and TRBJ2-1): EPEVTQTPSHQVTQMGQEVILRCVPISNHLYFYWYRQILGQKVEFLVSFYNNEISEKSEIFDDQFSVERPDGSNFTLKIRSTKLEDSAMYFCASSPTWTGKNEQFFGPGTRLTVL.

This clonotype was seen at least ten times. The chain couples TRBV27 to TRBJ2-3; the match to TRBD2 covers 8 bases. Per germline, CDR1 MNHEY and CDR2 SMNVEV (reference sequence). Trimming removed 6 bases from V and 3 bases from J; junction bases left unmatched: 8. The CDR3 is made up of 15 amino acids. The CDR3 nucleotides read TGTGCCAGCAGCCTGACTAGCGTCATGACAGATACGCAGTATTTT. Its translation is CASSLTSVMTDTQYF.

The table lists this clonotype with many counts. The chain recombines TRBV3-1 with TRBJ1-1, with a weak D call TRBD1 (5 bases). Trimming pared 3 bases from V and 2 bases from J, leaving 7 bases between. This CDR3 has 13 amino acids. In germline, CDR1 is LGHDT, CDR2 YNNKEL (reference sequence). The CDR3 DNA reads as TGTGCCAGCAGCCACAGGGTCAACACTGAAGCTTTCTTT. Its translation: CASSHRVNTEAFF.

This clonotype was counted ten times or more. This rearrangement joins TRBV20-1 to TRBJ2-3, with a tentative D call TRBD1 (6 bases). CDR1 is DFQATT and CDR2 is SNEGSKA in the germline V gene (reference sequence). CDR3 length: 17 amino acids. The V end was cut by 3 bases, the J end by 6 bases, with 25 bases between. CDR3 amino acids: CSASLSRDIILPDTQYF. The CDR3 DNA sequence: TGCAGTGCTAGTCTCTCTCGGGACATCATTCTTCCCGATACGCAGTATTTT.

This clonotype was observed at least ten times. This chain connects TRBV20-1 to TRBJ2-7, with 12 bases lining up with TRBD2. V was pared by 2 bases and J by 2 bases, with 1 base of the junction left unmatched. Germline-derived CDR1 and CDR2 are DFQATT and SNEGSKA (reference sequence). CDR3 size: 14 residues. The CDR3 protein is CSARTSGGTYEQYF. The CDR3 nucleotides read TGCAGTGCTAGAACTAGCGGGGGGACCTACGAGCAGTACTTC.

Notes on this clonotype: It may be a read error: a sequence one base away is much more abundant. The CDR3 end shows no conserved phenylalanine or tryptophan, and so a read error is likely. The V gene is TRBV28, the J gene TRBJ2-1; D call uncertain. V gave up 5 bases and J gave up 0 bases, with 8 bases separating them. This CDR3 is built from 14 residues. Germline assignment: CDR1 MDHEN and CDR2 SYDVKM. This CDR3 is CASSALSSYNEQFC. The DNA for the CDR3 is TGTGCCAGCAGTGCATTGAGCTCCTACAATGAGCAGTTCTGC.

The sample holds a few counts of this clonotype. At one end the junction does not follow the germline gene, possibly because of a read error. The chain employs TRBV18 and TRBJ2-2; TRBD2 matches at 7 bases. Germline V gene sequence: CDR1 KGHSH, CDR2 LQKENI. CDR3 length: 15 amino acids. The CDR3 loop is CASSPFVAGVGELLF. In DNA form, the CDR3 reads TGTGCCAGCTCACCGTTCGTTGCGGGGGTCGGGGAGCTGCTTTTT.

This clonotype appeared many times. This chain uses TRBV28 with TRBJ2-3; D might be TRBD1 or TRBD2, each matching 5 bases. This CDR3 is built from 16 residues. CDR1 and CDR2 (germline): MDHEN, SYDVKM. V was shortened by 4 bases and J by 1 base, with 15 bases between the two germline ends. CDR3 amino acids: CASSSSPGDRTDTQYF. Here the CDR3 DNA reads TGTGCCAGCAGTTCTTCACCCGGGGACCGCACAGATACGCAGTATTTT.

This clonotype was picked up many times. This chain links TRBV5-1 with TRBJ2-7; 15 bases line up with TRBD2. Germline CDR1 reads SGHRS; CDR2 reads YFSETQ. The CDR3 extends over 16 amino acids. J gave up 6 bases and V 4 bases, and 8 bases lay outside the gene matches. The CDR3 coding sequence is TGCGCCAGCAGCCCGGGACGGGGACTAGCGGGAGGCGAGCAGTACTTC. Encoded protein: CASSPGRGLAGGEQYF. The whole variable domain, remainder taken from reference TRBV5-1 and TRBJ2-7, is KAGVTQTPRYLIKTRGQQVTLSCSPISGHRSVSWYQQTPGQGLQFLFEYFSETQRNKGNFPGRFSGRQFSNSRSEMNVSTLELGDSALYLCASSPGRGLAGGEQYFGPGTRLTVT.

This clonotype was observed a handful of times. A much larger clone is a single base away; this may be a read error. The rearrangement joins TRBV5-4 to TRBJ2-7; 9 bases agree with TRBD2. Germline CDR1 and CDR2: SGHNT and YYREEE (reference sequence). This CDR3 contains 15 residues. CDR3 in DNA: TGTGCCAGCAGCGACGCGGGAGGGCCCTCCTACGAGCCGTACTTC. Translation: CASSDAGGPSYEPYF.

As to this clonotype: A read error is the likely source, as a far larger clone sits one nucleotide away. The chain uses TRBV11-2 and TRBJ2-1; 8 nucleotides agree with TRBD2. Per the germline V gene, CDR1 is SGHAT and CDR2 is FQNNGV. The CDR3 loop spans 14 amino acids. V lost 5 bases to trimming and J lost 10 bases; unmatched junction nucleotides: 10. The CDR3 is CASSVTSGFYEQFF. CDR3 sequence (DNA): TGTGCCAGCAGCGTAACTAGCGGCTTTTACGAGCAGTTCTTC. Supplemented by reference TRBV11-2 and TRBJ2-1, the full variable domain reads EAGVAQSPRYKIIEKRQSVAFWCNPISGHATLYWYQQILGQGPKLLIQFQNNGVVDDSQLPKDRFSAERLKGVDSTLKIQPAKLEDSAVYLCASSVTSGFYEQFFGPGTRLTVL.

At least ten counts were recorded for this clonotype. This sequence joins TRBV28 and TRBJ2-3; possible D gene TRBD2, 5 bases. This CDR3 comprises 16 residues. CDR1 is MDHEN and CDR2 is SYDVKM in the germline V gene. Trimming removed 8 bases from V and 0 bases from J, with 18 bases in between. CDR3 protein: CASHKSTRRSTDTQYF. The CDR3 DNA reads as TGTGCCAGCCATAAGAGCACGAGGAGGAGCACAGATACGCAGTATTTT.

This clonotype was detected many times. The chain carries TRBV6-1 and TRBJ1-1; 7 bases map to TRBD1. The CDR3 is 14 amino acids. Germline V CDR1 and CDR2: MNHNS, SASEGT. J was trimmed by 5 bases and V by 4 bases; bases with no gene match: 7. The CDR3, as DNA: TGTGCCAGCAGTGCGACAGGGTTTAGAACTGAAGCTTTCTTT. Amino acids: CASSATGFRTEAFF.

The chain recombines TRBV12-3 or TRBV12-4 with TRBJ2-5; no clear D gene. There are 13 residues in the CDR3. With 3 bases removed from V and 4 bases from J, the gap between germline ends came to 9 bases. The CDR3 protein is CASSLVELETQYF. CDR3 in DNA: TGTGCCAGCAGTTTGGTTGAGCTAGAGACCCAGTACTTC.

This clonotype has ten or more counts. The rearrangement joins TRBV12-3 or TRBV12-4 to TRBJ2-7; TRBD2 agrees at 10 bases. CDR3 size: 16 residues. V lost 8 bases to trimming and J lost 0 bases; unmatched junction nucleotides: 10. The CDR3 is CASCGLAASSSYEQYF. The CDR3 bases are TGTGCCAGCTGTGGACTAGCGGCTTCTAGCTCCTACGAGCAGTACTTC.

V and J are TRBV28 and TRBJ1-6; D gene ambiguous. CDR1 is MDHEN, CDR2 SYDVKM, per germline. V lost 4 bases and J lost 10, with 11 bases in between. The CDR3 consists of 13 residues. The CDR3 DNA is TGTGCCAGCAGTTCAGGCGTCAGGTCACCCCTCCACTTT. The encoded protein is CASSSGVRSPLHF.

This clonotype was picked up a small number of times. The genes are TRBV20-1 and TRBJ2-1; D perhaps matches TRBD2 (5 bases). CDR3 length equals 13 residues. Germline CDR1 is DFQATT and CDR2 is SNEGSKA (reference sequence). The V end lost 6 bases, the J end lost 4 bases, and 13 bases lay between the germline ends. The CDR3 sequence is CSAEASGYNEQFF. DNA for the CDR3: TGCAGTGCGGAAGCGAGCGGATACAATGAGCAGTTCTTC.

This clonotype was recorded at least ten times. The V gene is TRBV20-1, the J gene TRBJ1-6, with D unclear. This CDR3 contains 14 residues. V gave up 2 bases and J gave up 7 bases, with 12 bases separating them. CDR1 and CDR2 from the germline V gene are DFQATT and SNEGSKA (reference sequence). CDR3 protein: CSARRVTHNSPLHF. CDR3 coding DNA: TGCAGTGCTAGAAGGGTCACGCACAATTCACCCCTCCACTTT.

This clonotype was detected ten times or more. The genes are TRBV5-1 and TRBJ2-1, with D possibly TRBD2 on 6 matching bases. Germline CDR1 is SGHRS and CDR2 is YFSETQ. This CDR3 region has 14 residues. V lost 0 bases, J lost 8 bases, and 12 bases lay in between. DNA of the CDR3: TGCGCCAGCAGCTTGGGAGCTAGCGTCGATGAGCAGTTCTTC. As protein: CASSLGASVDEQFF.

This clonotype was seen many times. The chain carries TRBV28 and TRBJ1-2; the D gene is possibly TRBD1 (5 bases). There are 11 residues in the CDR3. The V gene's germline CDR1 is MDHEN and CDR2 SYDVKM. Trimming stripped 8 bases from V and 7 bases from J, with 11 bases between. The DNA of the CDR3 is TGTGCCAGCGGCAGGGTCCGTGGCTACACCTTC. This sequence encodes CASGRVRGYTF.

There are many counts of this clonotype. The rearrangement uses TRBV11-2 and TRBJ1-1, with D maybe TRBD1 (5 bases). V was pared by 8 bases and J by 5 bases, with 18 bases between. CDR1 SGHAT and CDR2 FQNNGV come from the germline V gene. The CDR3 length is 14 residues. CDR3 residues: CASRWDGSRTEAFF. The CDR3 DNA follows: TGTGCCAGCCGATGGGACGGTAGTCGGACTGAAGCTTTCTTT.

In its sample, this clonotype was seen once. The J gene is TRBJ2-5, the V gene TRBV9; TRBD2 matches 7 bases. The CDR3 spans 16 residues. CDR1 and CDR2 (germline): SGDLS, YYNGEE. DNA for the CDR3: TGTGTCAGATTGCTAGCGTCCGCGGGGGAAAAAGAGACCCAGTACTTC. It is translated as CVRLLASAGEKETQYF.

This clonotype was recorded many times. The chain uses TRBV20-1 and TRBJ2-5; D perhaps matches TRBD2 (6 bases). Germline assignment: CDR1 DFQATT and CDR2 SNEGSKA (reference sequence). The length of the CDR3 is 12 residues. V was pared by 5 bases and J by 3 bases, with 10 bases between. Here the CDR3 DNA reads TGCAGTGCTGCGGGACTTAAAGAGACCCAGTACTTC. Amino acid sequence: CSAAGLKETQYF.

This clonotype was counted many times. The V gene is TRBV12-3 or TRBV12-4, the J gene TRBJ1-2; the match to TRBD1 covers 8 bases. With 4 bases clipped from V and 3 bases from J, the junction kept 10 bases outside the gene matches. This CDR3 is 16 amino acids long. The CDR3 sequence is CASSSSTGEEDYGYTF. CDR3 DNA: TGTGCCAGCAGTTCCTCGACAGGGGAGGAGGACTATGGCTACACCTTC.